The 26 T cell receptor beta chains reported below all come from one sample, sequenced in a study of T-cell memory formation after mild COVID-19. TCRdb passed the 5' RACE reads through MiXCR, listing each CDR3 protein once. The sample carries under 550,000 distinct CDR3 sequences, 15% to 20% recorded once. The sequencing input was PBMCs or a T cell subset sorted from them (not recorded which). Receptors originate from an adult woman who had mild COVID-19 (a few samples of this study predate the infection). Cell type and time point are not known.

The chain has TRBV7-2 and TRBJ2-4; D unclear. Per the germline V gene, CDR1 is SGHTA and CDR2 is FQGNSA. The CDR3 has 17 amino acids. V lost 0 bases to trimming and J lost 0 bases, with 12 bases between them. CDR3 residues: CASSLAGPGRAKNIQYF. The CDR3 DNA reads as TGTGCCAGCAGCTTAGCTGGCCCGGGTAGAGCCAAAAACATTCAGTACTTC.

This clonotype was observed at least ten times. The chain combines TRBV5-5 with TRBJ2-1; D is undetermined. The CDR3 covers 13 residues. The germline V gene has CDR1 SGHKS and CDR2 YYEKEE (reference sequence). V was pared by 1 base and J by 3 bases, with 5 bases between. The CDR3 DNA reads TGTGCCAGCAGCTTGTATAGCTACAATGAGCAGTTCTTC. It is translated as CASSLYSYNEQFF.

The chain couples TRBV25-1 to TRBJ1-2; D call uncertain. Germline V gene lookup returns CDR1 MGHDK and CDR2 SYGVNS. V gave up 2 bases and J gave up 4 bases, with 20 bases separating them. There are 17 residues in the CDR3. CDR3 in DNA: TGTGCCAGCAGTGAACTGGCTGTGGAGGGCCCCTGCTATGGCTACACCTTC. Translated, it gives CASSELAVEGPCYGYTF.

The table lists this clonotype with a few counts. The rearrangement links TRBV7-9 to TRBJ1-1; TRBD1 matches 7 bases. CDR3 length: 18 residues. The germline gives CDR1 SEHNR, CDR2 FQNEAQ (reference sequence). The junction had 13 bases not matched to a gene; V was cut back by 0 bases and J by 3 bases. Here the CDR3 reads CASSLAVHHSGGHTEAFF. The DNA of the CDR3 is TGTGCCAGCAGCTTAGCCGTACACCACTCAGGGGGTCACACTGAAGCTTTCTTT.

This clonotype was recorded a few times. This chain uses TRBV5-1 with TRBJ1-1; no clear D gene. V shed 2 bases and J shed 0 bases, with 8 bases lying between them. Germline values: CDR1 SGHRS, CDR2 YFSETQ. CDR3 length: 14 amino acids. The DNA for the CDR3 is TGCGCCAGCAGCTTCGGCAAGATGAACACTGAAGCTTTCTTT. This translates into CASSFGKMNTEAFF.

This clonotype was picked up a small number of times. The J gene is TRBJ1-5, the V gene TRBV20-1; D uncertain. Germline V gives CDR1 DFQATT, CDR2 SNEGSKA (reference sequence). Trimming took off 4 bases at V and 0 bases at J, with 10 bases between the two ends. This CDR3 spans 14 amino acids. The DNA of the CDR3 is TGCAGTGCTACCAAACGGAATAGCAATCAGCCCCAGCATTTT. It encodes CSATKRNSNQPQHF.

This clonotype occurred a few times. This sequence joins TRBV29-1 and TRBJ2-1; 10 nucleotides agree with TRBD1. CDR3 length: 13 amino acids. The V and J ends lost 7 bases and 3 bases, in that order; junction bases with no gene match: 3. Germline-derived CDR1 and CDR2 are SQVTM and ANQGSEA. The CDR3 sequence: CSGWDRGYNEQFF. The CDR3 region has the DNA TGCAGCGGCTGGGACAGGGGCTACAATGAGCAGTTCTTC.

This clonotype came up a few times. The CDR3 reads CASSLKSRETQYF. In DNA, the CDR3 is TGTGCCAGCAGTTTAAAGTCCCGAGAGACCCAGTACTTC. The rearrangement uses TRBV12-3 or TRBV12-4 and TRBJ2-5; no reliable D call. The length of the CDR3 is 13 residues. The V end was cut by 2 bases, the J end by 4 bases, with 8 bases between.

This chain connects TRBV4-2 to TRBJ2-2; 9 nucleotides match TRBD2. The trim removed 0 bases at V and 7 bases at J, leaving 6 bases unmatched. The CDR3 consists of 16 residues. The germline CDR1 and CDR2 sequences are LGHNA and YNFKEQ. The CDR3 bases are TGTGCCAGCAGCCAAGACGCGGGAGGGCCGATCGGGGAGCTGTTTTTT. Encoded protein: CASSQDAGGPIGELFF.

This clonotype was picked up a small number of times. The chain links TRBV7-2 to TRBJ2-3; unclear D gene. The CDR3 length is 14 residues. The germline V and J ends were trimmed by 3 bases and 4 bases, with 11 bases remaining between them. Germline V gene sequence: CDR1 SGHTA, CDR2 FQGNSA. For the CDR3, the DNA is TGTGCCAGCAGCTTCACCGGGCTTGCAGATACGCAGTATTTT. Amino acid sequence: CASSFTGLADTQYF.

The CDR3 sequence: CASSRQGRYGYTF. In DNA, the CDR3 is TGTGCCAGCAGTCGACAGGGGCGTTATGGCTACACCTTC. This chain joins TRBV27 and TRBJ1-2; 8 positions match TRBD1. Unmatched junction bases numbered 4, after V lost 5 bases and J lost 5 bases. The CDR3 covers 13 residues. Germline assignment: CDR1 MNHEY and CDR2 SMNVEV (reference sequence).

The chain combines TRBV9 with TRBJ1-3; D gene uncertain. V was clipped by 3 bases and J by 2 bases, with 9 bases between them. The CDR3 length is 14 residues. CDR1 and CDR2 (germline): SGDLS, YYNGEE. The CDR3 DNA reads as TGTGCCAGCAGCGCCCTAGACGCTGGAAACACCATATATTTT. It specifies CASSALDAGNTIYF.

This chain uses TRBV7-2 with TRBJ1-3, with a weak D call TRBD1 (6 bases). The ends were cut back, 1 base at V and 2 bases at J, with 9 bases in the middle. Germline CDR1 is SGHTA and CDR2 is FQGNSA. The CDR3 is made up of 15 amino acids. CDR3 loop: CASSLDGTTGNTIYF. The CDR3 nucleotides are TGTGCCAGCAGCTTAGACGGGACAACTGGAAACACCATATATTTT.

The table lists this clonotype with a few counts. This chain uses TRBV6-4 with TRBJ2-1, with 9 bases matching TRBD2. Germline V gene lookup returns CDR1 MRHNA and CDR2 SNTAGT. J was trimmed by 6 bases and V by 4 bases; bases with no gene match: 10. This CDR3 has 16 residues. Here the CDR3 reads CASSVSAGGFGNEQFF. The CDR3 region has the DNA TGTGCCAGCAGTGTCTCAGCGGGGGGCTTTGGCAATGAGCAGTTCTTC.

The chain carries TRBV9 and TRBJ2-7; 12 bases align to TRBD1. Germline V lookup: CDR1 SGDLS, CDR2 YYNGEE. J was trimmed by 5 bases and V by 0 bases; bases with no gene match: 6. CDR3 length: 16 amino acids. CDR3 amino acids: CASSVGGTGGRNEQYF. CDR3 coding DNA: TGTGCCAGCAGCGTAGGCGGGACAGGGGGCCGGAACGAGCAGTACTTC.

J is TRBJ1-6 and V is TRBV7-2; D gene ambiguous. The CDR3 is 13 amino acids. CDR1 is SGHTA and CDR2 is FQGNSA in the germline V gene. With 5 bases removed from V and 5 bases from J, the gap between germline ends came to 7 bases. The CDR3 here is CASSPQDNSPLHF. The CDR3 bases are TGTGCCAGCAGCCCTCAGGATAATTCACCCCTCCACTTT.

The chain is built from TRBV7-8 and TRBJ1-1; TRBD1 aligns across 8 bases. This CDR3 has 12 residues. V dropped 5 bases and J dropped 11; count of bases not matched to a gene: 7. Germline assignment: CDR1 SGHVS and CDR2 FQNEAQ. CDR3 coding DNA: TGTGCCAGCAGCACCCGGGACAGGCTCGCTTTCTTT. Translating it yields CASSTRDRLAFF.

This clonotype was seen a handful of times. The chain joins TRBV9 to TRBJ2-7, with unresolved D. Trimming took 4 bases from V and 4 from J, leaving 15 bases between them. Germline CDR1 and CDR2: SGDLS and YYNGEE. The CDR3 spans 14 residues. The chain's CDR3 is CASSPYATAYEQYF. The DNA for the CDR3 is TGTGCCAGCAGCCCCTATGCGACCGCGTACGAGCAGTACTTC.

The sample holds a few counts of this clonotype. The V gene is TRBV30, the J gene TRBJ1-2; D might be TRBD1 (6 bases). V was clipped by 3 bases and J by 7 bases, with 18 bases between them. CDR3 length equals 14 residues. Germline V lookup: CDR1 GTSNPN, CDR2 SVGIG (reference sequence). The chain's CDR3 is CAWRDTGHGGGYTF. The DNA of the CDR3 is TGTGCCTGGAGAGACACAGGGCACGGGGGTGGCTACACCTTC. Full variable domain (rest looked up from reference TRBV30 and TRBJ1-2): SQTIHQWPATLVQPVGSPLSLECTVEGTSNPNLYWYRQAAGRGLQLLFYSVGIGQISSEVPQNLSASRPQDRQFILSSKKLLLSDSGFYLCAWRDTGHGGGYTFGSGTRLTVV.

The V gene is TRBV5-6, the J gene TRBJ2-1; either TRBD1 or TRBD2 may supply D (5 bases each). Trimming took 5 bases from V and 7 from J, leaving 31 bases between them. The CDR3 runs 19 residues. Germline V CDR1 and CDR2: SGHDT, YYEEEE. The DNA of the CDR3 is TGTGCCAGCAGGATCGAGCGGTCAGGGTTCACTCCGGTCTTTAATGAGCAGTTCTTC. Its translation is CASRIERSGFTPVFNEQFF.

The chain employs TRBV12-5 and TRBJ2-6, with 7 bases lining up with TRBD2. Trimming took 0 bases from V and 2 from J; bases not matched to a gene: 7. This CDR3 spans 18 amino acids. Germline CDR1 LGHNT, CDR2 FRNRAP. The CDR3 reads CASGLVAVGGTGANVLTF. The CDR3 DNA is TGTGCTAGTGGTTTGGTAGCCGTGGGAGGGACTGGGGCCAACGTCCTGACTTTC.

Ten or more counts support this clonotype. The rearrangement joins TRBV5-1 to TRBJ1-1; D uncertain. Germline-derived CDR1 and CDR2 are SGHRS and YFSETQ. This CDR3 region has 15 residues. V lost 0 bases and J lost 1, with 10 bases in between. The CDR3 region is CASSLGHSSNTEAFF. CDR3 DNA: TGCGCCAGCAGCTTGGGTCACAGCTCGAACACTGAAGCTTTCTTT.

The V and J genes are TRBV12-3 or TRBV12-4 and TRBJ2-7; D not resolved. The germline V and J ends were trimmed by 2 bases and 5 bases, with 4 bases remaining between them. This CDR3 is 11 amino acids long. DNA of the CDR3: TGTGCCAGCAGTTTATACAACGAGCAGTACTTC. Translating it yields CASSLYNEQYF.

This clonotype has only a few counts. V is TRBV30 and J is TRBJ2-5; 7 bases agree with TRBD2. Unmatched junction bases numbered 5, after V lost 4 bases and J lost 3 bases. CDR1 GTSNPN and CDR2 SVGIG come from the germline V gene (reference sequence). This CDR3 is 13 amino acids long. CDR3 DNA sequence: TGTGCCTGGATCTCGGGGAGGGAAGAGACCCAGTACTTC. It translates to CAWISGREETQYF.

This chain uses TRBV20-1 with TRBJ2-3; TRBD2 aligns across 12 bases. Germline lookup yields CDR1 DFQATT and CDR2 SNEGSKA (reference sequence). V gave up 3 bases and J gave up 6 bases; unmatched junction bases: 10. There are 16 residues in the CDR3. Written as DNA, the CDR3 is TGCAGTGCTAGGGCACTAGCGGGAGGAGGATCGGATACGCAGTATTTT. As protein: CSARALAGGGSDTQYF.

This rearrangement joins TRBV9 to TRBJ2-1; 8 bases fit TRBD2. From germline, CDR1 is SGDLS and CDR2 YYNGEE. The CDR3 spans 15 residues. J gave up 2 bases and V 0 bases, and 1 base lay outside the gene matches. DNA of the CDR3: TGTGCCAGCAGCGTAGCGGGACTAGCCTACAATGAGCAGTTCTTC. Its translation is CASSVAGLAYNEQFF.